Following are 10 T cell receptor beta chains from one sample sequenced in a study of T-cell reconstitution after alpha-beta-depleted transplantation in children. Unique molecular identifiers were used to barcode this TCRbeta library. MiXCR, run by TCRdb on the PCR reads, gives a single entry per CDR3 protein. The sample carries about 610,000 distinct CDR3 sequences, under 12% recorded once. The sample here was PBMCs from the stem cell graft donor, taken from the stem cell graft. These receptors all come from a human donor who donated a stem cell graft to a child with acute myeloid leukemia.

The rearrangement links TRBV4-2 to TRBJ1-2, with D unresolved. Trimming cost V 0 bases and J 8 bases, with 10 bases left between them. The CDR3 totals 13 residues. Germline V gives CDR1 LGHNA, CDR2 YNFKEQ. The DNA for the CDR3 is TGTGCCAGCAGCCAAGATCAGGCAGCCGGCTACACCTTC. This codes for CASSQDQAAGYTF.

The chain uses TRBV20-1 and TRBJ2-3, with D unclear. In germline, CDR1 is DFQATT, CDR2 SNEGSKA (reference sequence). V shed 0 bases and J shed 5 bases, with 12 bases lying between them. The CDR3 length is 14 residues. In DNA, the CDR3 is TGCAGTGCTAGAGATCCTAGTAGTATAGATACGCAGTATTTT. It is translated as CSARDPSSIDTQYF.

The CDR3 loop is CATSDRSNQPQHF. Written as DNA, the CDR3 is TGTGCCACCAGTGATCGGTCCAATCAGCCCCAGCATTTT. This chain links TRBV24-1 with TRBJ1-5, with D unclear. V lost 3 bases, J lost 3 bases, and 5 bases lay in between. The germline CDR1 and CDR2 sequences are KGHDR and SFDVKD. The CDR3 contains 13 residues.

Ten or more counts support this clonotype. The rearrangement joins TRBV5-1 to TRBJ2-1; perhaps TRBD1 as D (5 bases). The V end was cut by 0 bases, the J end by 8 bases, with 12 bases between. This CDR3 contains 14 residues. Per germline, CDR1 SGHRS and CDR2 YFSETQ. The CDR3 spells CASSLVSRVDEQFF. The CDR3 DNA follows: TGCGCCAGCAGCTTGGTATCCAGGGTCGATGAGCAGTTCTTC.

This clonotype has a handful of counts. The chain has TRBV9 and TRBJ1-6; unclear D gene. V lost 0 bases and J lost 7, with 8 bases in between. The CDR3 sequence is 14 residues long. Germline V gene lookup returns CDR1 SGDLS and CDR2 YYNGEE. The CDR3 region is CASSVVAQNSPLHF. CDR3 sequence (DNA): TGTGCCAGCAGCGTAGTGGCCCAGAATTCACCCCTCCACTTT.

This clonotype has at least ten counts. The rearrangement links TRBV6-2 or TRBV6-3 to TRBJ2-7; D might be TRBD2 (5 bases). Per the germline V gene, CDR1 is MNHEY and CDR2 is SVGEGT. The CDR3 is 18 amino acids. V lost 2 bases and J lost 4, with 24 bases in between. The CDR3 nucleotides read TGTGCCAGCAGTTACGACCCCTCTTCTATAGCGTTTCTTTACGAGCAGTACTTC. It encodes CASSYDPSSIAFLYEQYF.

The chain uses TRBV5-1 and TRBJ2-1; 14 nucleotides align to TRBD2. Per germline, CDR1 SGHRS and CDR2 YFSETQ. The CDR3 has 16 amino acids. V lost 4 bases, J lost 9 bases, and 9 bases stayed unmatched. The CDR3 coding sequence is TGCGCCAGCAGCCCGGGACTAGCGGGAGCGAGGCGTGAGCAGTTCTTC. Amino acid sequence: CASSPGLAGARREQFF.

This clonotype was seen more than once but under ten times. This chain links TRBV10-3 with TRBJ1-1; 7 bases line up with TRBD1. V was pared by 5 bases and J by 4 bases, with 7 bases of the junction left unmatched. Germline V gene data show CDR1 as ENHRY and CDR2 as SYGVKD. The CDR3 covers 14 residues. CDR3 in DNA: TGTGCCATCAGTATCACAGGGGATAGCACTGAAGCTTTCTTT. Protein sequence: CAISITGDSTEAFF.

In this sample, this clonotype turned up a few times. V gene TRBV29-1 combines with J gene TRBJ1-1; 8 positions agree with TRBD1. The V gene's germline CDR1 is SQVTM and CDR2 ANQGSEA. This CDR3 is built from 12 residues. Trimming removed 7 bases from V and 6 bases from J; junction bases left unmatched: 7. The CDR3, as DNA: TGCAGCGCCGGACAGGGTGGAGCTGAAGCTTTCTTT. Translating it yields CSAGQGGAEAFF.

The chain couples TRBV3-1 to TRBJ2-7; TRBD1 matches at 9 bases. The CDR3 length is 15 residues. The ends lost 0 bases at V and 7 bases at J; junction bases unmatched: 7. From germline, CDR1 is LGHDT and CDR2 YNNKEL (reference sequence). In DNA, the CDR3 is TGTGCCAGCAGCCAAGATATAACAGGGGGCAGTGAGCAGTACTTC. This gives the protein CASSQDITGGSEQYF.